This is a list of T cell receptor beta chains from one sample in a study of chemoradiotherapy in HPV16-positive cancers. Libraries were prepared by immunoSEQ multiplex PCR; TCRdb keeps only in-frame clonotypes and omits some of them. Of about 68,000 clones listed, about 88% are singletons. This sample comprised blood, obtained from a patient who underwent chemoradiotherapy. Source of these receptors: a human donor with HPV-associated anogenital cancer. The CDR3 runs from the conserved cysteine through the conserved F or W. A D gene is named only where the DNA matches it firmly. The listing skips clone size in some rows; elsewhere it reads once, few, many or a size class.

d_gene: TRBD1
j_gene: TRBJ1-4
abundance: NA
v_gene: TRBV29-1
CDR3aa: CSVGQGATNEKLFF
CDR3nt: TGCAGCGTCGGACAGGGGGCAACTAATGAAAAACTGTTTTTT

d_gene: NA
j_gene: TRBJ2-5
abundance: NA
v_gene: TRBV6-6
CDR3aa: CASSSIQFQYF
CDR3nt: TGTGCCAGCAGTTCCATCCAGTTCCAGTACTTC

d_gene: TRBD2
j_gene: TRBJ2-1
abundance: NA
v_gene: TRBV4-1
CDR3aa: CASSQDMAGGLSYNEQFF
CDR3nt: TGCGCCAGCAGCCAAGATATGGCGGGGGGGCTCTCCTACAATGAGCAGTTCTTC

d_gene: NA
j_gene: TRBJ2-1
abundance: NA
v_gene: TRBV11-3
CDR3aa: CASSLGGDPRGEQFF
CDR3nt: TGTGCCAGCAGCTTAGGTGGGGACCCACGAGGTGAGCAGTTCTTC

d_gene: TRBD2
j_gene: TRBJ2-7
abundance: NA
v_gene: TRBV7-2
CDR3aa: CASSWGLAGEYEQYF
CDR3nt: TGTGCCAGCAGCTGGGGACTAGCGGGGGAGTACGAGCAGTACTTC

d_gene: TRBD1
j_gene: TRBJ1-1
abundance: NA
v_gene: TRBV19
CDR3aa: CASSMVEGARPKEAFF
CDR3nt: TGTGCCAGTAGTATGGTGGAGGGGGCGCGACCGAAAGAAGCTTTCTTT

d_gene: TRBD1
j_gene: TRBJ1-3
abundance: few
v_gene: TRBV28
CDR3aa: CASSLPRQGIAGNTIYF
CDR3nt: TGTGCCAGCAGTCTTCCTCGACAGGGAATTGCTGGAAACACCATATATTTT

d_gene: NA
j_gene: TRBJ1-1
abundance: NA
v_gene: TRBV2
CDR3aa: CASRAASPEAFF
CDR3nt: TGTGCCAGCAGGGCTGCTTCCCCTGAAGCTTTCTTT

d_gene: NA
j_gene: TRBJ1-5
abundance: few
v_gene: TRBV15
CDR3aa: CATGGASNQPQHF
CDR3nt: TGTGCCACCGGGGGGGCAAGCAATCAGCCCCAGCATTTT

d_gene: NA
j_gene: TRBJ1-3
abundance: NA
v_gene: TRBV14
CDR3aa: CASSQDLAGNTIYF
CDR3nt: TGTGCCAGCAGCCAAGATCTAGCGGGAAACACCATATATTTT

d_gene: NA
j_gene: TRBJ1-2
abundance: few
v_gene: TRBV2
CDR3aa: CASSAGRYGYTF
CDR3nt: TGTGCCAGCAGTGCGGGGCGTTATGGCTACACCTTC

d_gene: NA
j_gene: TRBJ2-3
abundance: NA
v_gene: TRBV29-1
CDR3aa: CSVEIAWGRDTQYF
CDR3nt: TGCAGCGTTGAAATCGCATGGGGGAGGGATACGCAGTATTTT

d_gene: NA
j_gene: TRBJ1-1
abundance: NA
v_gene: TRBV9
CDR3aa: CASSVGGSAALAFF
CDR3nt: TGTGCCAGCAGCGTAGGAGGATCGGCCGCACTGGCTTTCTTT

d_gene: NA
j_gene: TRBJ2-7
abundance: once
v_gene: TRBV6-1
CDR3aa: CASSGGLPPTYEQYF
CDR3nt: TGTGCCAGCAGTGGGGGACTCCCCCCAACCTACGAGCAGTACTTC

d_gene: NA
j_gene: TRBJ1-1
abundance: NA
v_gene: TRBV6-1
CDR3aa: CASSPRGVNTEAFF
CDR3nt: TGTGCCAGCAGTCCCCGAGGAGTTAACACTGAAGCTTTCTTT

d_gene: NA
j_gene: TRBJ2-6
abundance: NA
v_gene: TRBV27
CDR3aa: CASSLGFGSGANVLTF
CDR3nt: TGTGCCAGCAGTTTAGGTTTCGGCTCTGGGGCCAACGTCCTGACTTTC

d_gene: TRBD1
j_gene: TRBJ1-5
abundance: few
v_gene: TRBV4-2
CDR3aa: CASSQSYRGVQPQHF
CDR3nt: TGTGCCAGCAGCCAATCTTACAGGGGTGTTCAGCCCCAGCATTTT

d_gene: NA
j_gene: TRBJ1-1
abundance: NA
v_gene: TRBV28
CDR3aa: CASSLRPPANTEAFF
CDR3nt: TGTGCCAGCAGTCTTCGCCCGCCAGCGAACACTGAAGCTTTCTTT

d_gene: TRBD2
j_gene: TRBJ2-2
abundance: NA
v_gene: TRBV19
CDR3aa: CASSIGLAGGFSTGELFF
CDR3nt: TGTGCCAGTAGTATAGGACTAGCGGGGGGGTTTAGCACCGGGGAGCTGTTTTTT

d_gene: TRBD1
j_gene: TRBJ2-7
abundance: NA
v_gene: TRBV2
CDR3aa: CASSEGGTGQYF
CDR3nt: TGTGCCAGCAGTGAAGGGGGGACAGGGCAGTACTTC